This record looks at one T cell receptor (beta chain) sequence and its context. The antigen this receptor binds is unknown. These data come from a study of cytomegalovirus exposure and HLA in healthy donors (dated by TCRdb to 2016 to 2017). For the wider study: According to an earlier analysis of 587 of the donors, roughly 180 million T cells yielded over 100 million unique TCR beta sequences and around 280 Gb of sequence data. Approximately 310 gigabases of sequencing data and tens of millions of unique TCR sequences were included in an early release covering roughly 600 HLA-typed donors. Of the roughly 400 genotyped donors, around 81% fell in the genetic ancestry cluster associated with self-reported Caucasian donors. The aim of the study was to test whether cataloging public T cell receptors could identify signatures of past pathogen exposure. The T cell repertoires of 666 subjects were profiled by immunosequencing and related to cytomegalovirus serostatus. In addition to the first cohort of hundreds of subjects, a separate validation cohort of approximately 120 different subjects was used. To predict cytomegalovirus infection status, the study combined high-throughput TCR immunosequencing, statistical association of individual TCRs with disease status, and machine learning. To study patterns of TCR occurrence, a later analysis re-analyzed previously published TCR beta repertoires from 666 donors and added high-resolution HLA genotyping. In the later analysis, no new phenotypic data were used to find candidate immune exposures; instead, reliance was placed on TCR beta sequences and their occurrence across donors. In an earlier analysis of around 540 of the donors, high-throughput TCR beta sequencing was used to judge whether each TCR beta V gene segment behaved as functional or pseudogenic. Donor age, sex, ethnicity and CMV serostatus were compiled together with the repertoire data. In a later genetic analysis, genome-wide SNP genotypes for about 65% of the roughly 670 donors were used, and that subset was treated as a discovery cohort. Every repertoire in the discovery cohort had been generated on one and the same sequencing platform. Both class I and class II loci were covered by HLA typing, at four-digit resolution. Typing coverage differed by locus: A, B, C, DRB1 and DQB1 were typed in roughly 620-640 donors, DQA1 in 522, DPA1 in 600 to 610, and DPB1 in 450 to 480. Four to six DR-DQ haplotypes were handled as single units for association and clustering, since linkage in the cohort was strong. Across some 400 genotyped donors of the cohort, an average of approximately 240,000 unique TCR beta nucleotide sequences per donor were sequenced, and roughly a sixth of those sequences were non-productive. Broader findings and caveats from the paper: V-gene and J-gene trimming of TCR beta chains was associated with a missense DCLRE1C variant in a later genetic analysis, and the association was replicated in an independent cohort. Most TCR sequences were observed very rarely across donors, whereas some public TCRs were present in many individuals. Correlated functional status among segregating V segments might reflect linkage disequilibrium, but an unknown experimental factor could not be ruled out. According to a later analysis, parvovirus B19, influenza, CMV and Epstein-Barr virus appeared linked to several top co-occurrence clusters. Because counts were too low, more than 15 rarely observed V segments, including chromosome 9 orphons, were left out of the earlier analysis of approximately 580 of the donors. The cohort was sequenced for TCR beta chains only, and without alpha or paired-chain data the features that could be detected were limited. A group of highly shared sequence variants was considered likely to be a technical artifact of the sequencing pipeline. In vitro tests confirmed that a few of the cytomegalovirus-associated TCR beta chains recognize cytomegalovirus antigens. In both the original and validation cohorts, the classifier was reported to diagnose cytomegalovirus status with high specificity and sensitivity. A later genetic analysis reported fewer N-insertions in productive TCRs among donors in an Asian-associated ancestry cluster than the roughly 700-donor mean. In a later analysis, HLA-associated TCR beta chains showed more clonal expansion and lower generation probabilities than non-associated chains that were equally common. An earlier analysis of approximately 530 of the donors showed that most TCR beta V segments appeared in productive rearrangements either about 90% or about 30% of the time, which broadly matched IMGT annotations. Roughly uniform sequencing depth across donors was assumed in presence/absence analyses, although this assumption may not hold. Assigning TCR associations to individual alleles was difficult when HLA alleles, especially DR and DQ, strongly co-occurred. According to the authors, the approach could potentially be generalized to other disease states and immunological phenotypes. A later analysis found that most CMV-associated TCR beta chains appeared HLA-restricted, with HLA associations seemingly driven largely by CMV exposure. Because some donors lacked HLA typing at each locus, the association tests relied only on the typed subset. The 87-base-pair reads could not distinguish some IMGT-functional V segments, including TRBV6-2 and TRBV6-3, so those segments were excluded. The study gave a list of more than 150 TCR beta chains associated with cytomegalovirus. Specific HLA alleles were associated with 15,000 to 20,000 TCR beta sequences at a false discovery rate of 0.05 in a later analysis. According to a later analysis, TCR association rates differed among HLA loci, with DRB1 alleles showing the most associated TCRs and HLA-C alleles showing the fewest. A further reported finding was that TCR beta sequences accurately predicted the HLA-A and HLA-B alleles for most subjects in the first cohort. CMV serostatus was the only immune exposure information available for the cohort.

Library preparation used the immunoSEQ multiplex PCR assay. The multiplex PCR relied on a mix of 60 forward primers for TCR Vbeta segments and 13 reverse primers for TCR Jbeta segments. A multiplex PCR assay on genomic DNA amplified the CDR3 region of rearranged TCR beta genes. The amplified TCR beta libraries were sequenced on the Illumina HiSeq System as 87-base-pair reads. Processing in the source paper ran as follows. Across the 670 or so repertoires, a later analysis counted 60 million to 90 million unique TCR beta chains, approximately 10 million of which were shared by at least two donors. Raw reads were error-corrected and collapsed into unique sequences with a nearest-neighbor algorithm that merged closely related sequences to remove PCR and sequencing errors. V, D and J gene segments were assigned by aligning CDR3 sequences to IMGT reference sequences. Each retained sequence needed at least a six-nucleotide match to both a V gene segment and a J gene segment. Rearrangements were called productive when the CDR3 lacked stop codons and stayed in frame with V and J; all others were non-productive. CDR3 was defined by IMGT convention, running from the second conserved V-encoded cysteine to the conserved J-encoded phenylalanine. Sequences without an unambiguous match to a single V gene segment were excluded from the earlier analysis of almost 600 of the donors. In an earlier analysis of a few hundred of the donors, V segments were called functional above 56.7% productive rearrangements and were called segregating when the between-donor standard deviation exceeded 5%. A statistical classification framework was built for diagnosing cytomegalovirus status from the catalog of TCR beta chain sequences. V and J gene assignment, in a later analysis, came from comparing TCR nucleotide sequences with IMGT/GENE-DB human TR gene sequences. A later analysis assigned CDR3 sequences and most-parsimonious VDJ recombination scenarios with the TCRdist pipeline. In a later analysis, each TCR beta chain was defined by its CDR3 amino acid sequence together with its V-gene family, and reads without a unique V-gene family were excluded. To address suspected cross-contamination and a sequencing artifact, a later analysis removed a few hundred highly shared, low-generation-probability nucleotide sequences. A later analysis calculated a clonal expansion index for each public chain from normalized within-repertoire ranks of inferred template counts. A later analysis computed generation probabilities with a VDJ recombination model fitted to out-of-frame rearrangements, and checked the results against IGoR. In a later analysis, hypergeometric tests were used to score TCR-TCR, TCR-HLA and TCR-CMV co-occurrence, with a repertoire-size bias correction applied to TCR pairs. False discovery rates were estimated in a later analysis by permuting HLA or CMV assignments 20 times. In a later analysis, co-occurring TCRs were grouped using DBSCAN, and TCRdist sequence similarity was added for clustering within HLA-allele-positive subsets. For co-occurrence clustering, repertoires with fewer than 30,000 or more than 120,000 public chains were excluded, along with five or six repertoires with anomalous nucleotide sharing. Held by TCRdb, this immuneACCESS table contains in-frame sequences only and omits some clones. Under half of the omission traces to an unresolved V gene where checked; the cause of the rest is unknown. V, J and clone size reflect that table, while D and trimming were determined from the DNA. This sample's table contains 170,000 or so clones. The ten largest make up about 2.2% of the sample.

Reading the germline V gene (reference sequence) gives CDR1 SEHNR and CDR2 FQNEAQ. Reading from cysteine to phenylalanine, the CDR3 counts 12 amino acids. Of the read, only the CDR3 DNA is kept; its 36 bases are in frame from base 1. V loses 3 bases, J loses 7 bases, and the germline ends lie 8 bases apart. The cohort consisted of 670 or so healthy bone marrow donors. All cohort members were sampled while nominally healthy, although unrecorded immune exposures were likely present. The donor tested CMV seronegative, placing the donor among the 350 or so seronegative members of the cohort. A peripheral blood sample was collected from each donor, and TCR beta sequencing was performed on peripheral blood mononuclear cells. Genomic DNA was extracted from the blood cell samples with the Qiagen DNeasy Blood Extraction Kit.

Sample: PBMCs. The sequence derives from a man aged 25-45 years in good health and CMV-seronegative. The rearranged chain carries TRBV7-9 and TRBJ2-3; the D segment cannot be called with confidence. The encoded CDR3 is CASSFLGHTQYF. The DNA reads TGTGCCAGCAGCTTCCTCGGTCATACGCAGTATTTT.